The source of this T cell receptor beta chain is a study of beta chain features in type 1 diabetes. Study observations and caveats: VDJ junctions from type 1 diabetes patients carried fewer insertions and larger deletions. Shorter TCRB CDR3s, moderately but significantly so, marked every one of the four CD4+ subsets in Type 1 diabetes patients. PCR could preferentially amplify shorter templates, alike in patients and controls.

As concerns this clone: Its target is not known.

The CDR3 totals 15 residues. Trimming pared 4 bases from V and 0 bases from J, leaving 10 bases between. Germline CDR1 and CDR2: SNHLY and FYNNEI. All of the isolated RNA was reverse transcribed, so expressed TCRB transcripts were sequenced. Assay used: immunoSEQ multiplex PCR; TCRdb lists only in-frame clones, some missing. The sample records about 260,000 clones, around 68% being singletons. The TCR comes from a man aged 30-40 years in good health. The chain joins TRBV2 to TRBJ2-1; D might be TRBD2 (5 bases). The material sequenced was naive CD4+ T cells from blood. CDR3 in amino acids: CASSGFGSSYNEQFF. For the CDR3, the DNA is TGTGCCAGCAGTGGCTTTGGGAGCTCCTACAATGAGCAGTTCTTC. Based on the CDR3 plus reference TRBV2 and TRBJ2-1, the full variable domain is EPEVTQTPSHQVTQMGQEVILRCVPISNHLYFYWYRQILGQKVEFLVSFYNNEISEKSEIFDDQFSVERPDGSNFTLKIRSTKLEDSAMYFCASSGFGSSYNEQFFGPGTRLTVL.